These T cell receptor beta chains were read from a single sample in a study of blood T cell repertoires in COVID-19. Data came from immunoSEQ multiplex PCR; TCRdb stores just in-frame clones and leaves some out. The sample records 120,000 or so clones, about 70% being singletons. Sequenced material: peripheral blood. The receptors shown here come from a woman aged 70-85 years with acute or convalescent COVID-19. CDR3s include the opening cysteine and the closing phenylalanine or tryptophan. The order of the fields is J gene, V gene, D gene, CDR3 protein. The D gene is left open where the match is weak.

>TRBJ1-5|TRBV30|TRBD1
CAWSFPLGTGGNQPQHF
>TRBJ2-6|TRBV7-9|.
CASSLGRVGLFSGANVLTF
>TRBJ2-1|TRBV9|TRBD2
CASSTTSGGYNEQFF
>TRBJ2-5|TRBV3-1/TRBV3-2|.
CASSRLGGETQYF
>TRBJ2-7|TRBV10-2|.
CASSETQGWGDEQYF
>TRBJ2-1|TRBV15|.
CATSRGDTYNEQFF
>TRBJ2-1|TRBV29-1|TRBD1
CSTRDSWTSSYNEQFF
>TRBJ1-1|TRBV5-4|TRBD1
CASSLTATGDTEAFF
>TRBJ2-3|TRBV5-8|.
CASSFGDTQYF
>TRBJ1-5|TRBV5-1|TRBD1
CASSFETGGRPQHF
>TRBJ1-4|TRBV2|.
CASSVMEGYRATNEKLFF
>TRBJ1-4|TRBV7-9|.
CASSLTGSRANEKLFF
>TRBJ2-2|TRBV6-1|TRBD2
CASSEVLAGEAGELFF
>TRBJ2-7|TRBV27|TRBD1
CASSSDRGDYEQYF
>TRBJ2-7|TRBV7-2|TRBD1
CASSFTWGQSSYEQYF
>TRBJ2-3|TRBV9|TRBD2
CASSPGLAGGTDTQYF
>TRBJ1-2|TRBV5-1|.
CARHSRNNYGYTF
>TRBJ1-1|TRBV18|TRBD1
CASSSDRGNTEAFF
>TRBJ2-7|TRBV18|TRBD2
CASSPGSGRINEQYF
>TRBJ2-7|TRBV6-6|TRBD1
CASSRNEGQRLYYEQYF
>TRBJ1-2|TRBV27|TRBD1
CASSPSRDRAGYTF
>TRBJ1-4|TRBV5-1|.
CASSRGEQDEKLFF
>TRBJ1-5|TRBV2|TRBD1
CASSEGPGQRHQPQHF
>TRBJ2-5|TRBV5-1|.
CASSLAETQYF
>TRBJ1-2|TRBV10-1|.
CASSEDTNYGYTF
>TRBJ1-2|TRBV5-1|.
CASSGPGDYGYTF
>TRBJ1-4|TRBV7-9|TRBD1
CASSLAETGYEKLFF
>TRBJ2-7|TRBV5-5|.
CASSFGGPPYEQYF
>TRBJ2-7|TRBV7-9|TRBD1
CASSLGQGDYEQYF
>TRBJ2-7|TRBV2|.
CASSPGDYEQYF
>TRBJ2-7|TRBV5-4|TRBD1
CASSLGQGIYEQYF
>TRBJ2-4|TRBV19|.
CASSIDRNIQYF
>TRBJ1-2|TRBV6-5|.
CASSEAGALGYGYTF
>TRBJ2-6|TRBV5-6|.
CASSIQGTGANVLTF
>TRBJ2-6|TRBV5-4|.
CASSRGPLSGANVLTF
>TRBJ2-1|TRBV9|TRBD2
CASSGLAGYNEQFF